This TCR beta chain was recovered during a study of cytomegalovirus exposure and HLA in healthy donors. In the PCR, 60 Vbeta and 13 Jbeta primers were used. Libraries were prepared by immunoSEQ multiplex PCR; TCRdb keeps only in-frame clonotypes and omits some of them. This sample carries 120,000 or so clones, roughly 80% of them seen once, and the ten largest clones take about 11%. This CDR3 region has 16 residues. J lost 7 bases, V lost 2 bases, and 5 bases had no gene match. Germline lookup yields CDR1 SEHNR and CDR2 FQNEAQ (reference sequence). Regarding the study as a whole: A later analysis reportedly found that, within productive TCRs, an Asian-associated ancestry cluster had fewer N-insertions than the mean observed across the approximately 670 donors.

Comment on this clone: Its antigen is unidentified.

The specimen was PBMCs. The V call is TRBV7-9, the J call TRBJ2-7, with 16 nucleotides matching TRBD2. The clonotype originates from a male donor in good health and CMV-seropositive. The CDR3 spells CASSLMGLAGGDEQYF. CDR3 in DNA: TGTGCCAGCAGCTTAATGGGACTAGCGGGAGGGGATGAGCAGTACTTC.